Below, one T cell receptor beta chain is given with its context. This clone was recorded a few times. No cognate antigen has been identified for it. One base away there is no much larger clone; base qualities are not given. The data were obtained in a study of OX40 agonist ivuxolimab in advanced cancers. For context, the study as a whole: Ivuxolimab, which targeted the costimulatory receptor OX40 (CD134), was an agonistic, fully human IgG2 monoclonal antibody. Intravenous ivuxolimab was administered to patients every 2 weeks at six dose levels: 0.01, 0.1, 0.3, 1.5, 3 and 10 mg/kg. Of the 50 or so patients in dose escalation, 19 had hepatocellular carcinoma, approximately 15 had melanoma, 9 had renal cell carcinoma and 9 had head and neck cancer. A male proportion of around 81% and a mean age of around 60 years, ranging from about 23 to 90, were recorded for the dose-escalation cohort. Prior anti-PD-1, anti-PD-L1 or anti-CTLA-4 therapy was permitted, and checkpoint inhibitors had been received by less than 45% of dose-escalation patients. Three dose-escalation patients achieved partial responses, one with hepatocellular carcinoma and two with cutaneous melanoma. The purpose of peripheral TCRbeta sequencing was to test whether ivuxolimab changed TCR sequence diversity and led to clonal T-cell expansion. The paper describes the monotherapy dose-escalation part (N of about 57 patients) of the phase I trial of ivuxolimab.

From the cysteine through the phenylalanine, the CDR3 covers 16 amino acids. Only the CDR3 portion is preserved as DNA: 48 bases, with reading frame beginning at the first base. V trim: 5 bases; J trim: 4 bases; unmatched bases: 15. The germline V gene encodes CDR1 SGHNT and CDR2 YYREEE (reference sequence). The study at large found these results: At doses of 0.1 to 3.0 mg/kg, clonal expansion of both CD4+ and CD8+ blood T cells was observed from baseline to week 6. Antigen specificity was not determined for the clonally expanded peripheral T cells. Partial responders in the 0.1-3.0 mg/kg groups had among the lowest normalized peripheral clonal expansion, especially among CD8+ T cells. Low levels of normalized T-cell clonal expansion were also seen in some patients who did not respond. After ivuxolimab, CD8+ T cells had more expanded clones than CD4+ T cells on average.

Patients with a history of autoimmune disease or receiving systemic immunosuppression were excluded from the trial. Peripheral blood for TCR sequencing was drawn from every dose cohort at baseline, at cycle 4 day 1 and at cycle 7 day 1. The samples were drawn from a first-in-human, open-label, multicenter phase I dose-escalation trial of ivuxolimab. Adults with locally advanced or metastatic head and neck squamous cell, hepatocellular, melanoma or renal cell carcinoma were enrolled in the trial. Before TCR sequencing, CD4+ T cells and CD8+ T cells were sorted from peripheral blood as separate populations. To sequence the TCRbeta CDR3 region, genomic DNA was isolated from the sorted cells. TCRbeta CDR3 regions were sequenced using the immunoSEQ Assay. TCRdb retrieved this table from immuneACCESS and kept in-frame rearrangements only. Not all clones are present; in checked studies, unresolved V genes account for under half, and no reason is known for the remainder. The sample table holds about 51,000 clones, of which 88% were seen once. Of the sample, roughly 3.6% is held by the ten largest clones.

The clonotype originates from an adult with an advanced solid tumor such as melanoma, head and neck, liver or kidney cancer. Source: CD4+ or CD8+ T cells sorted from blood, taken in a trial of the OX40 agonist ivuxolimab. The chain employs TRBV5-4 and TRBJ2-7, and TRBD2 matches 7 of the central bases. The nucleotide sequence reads TGTGCCAGCAGTCTCAAAACCGGGACTAACGCTTACGAGCAGTACTTC. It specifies CASSLKTGTNAYEQYF. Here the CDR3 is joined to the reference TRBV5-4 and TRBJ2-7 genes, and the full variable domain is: ETGVTQSPTHLIKTRGQQVTLRCSSQSGHNTVSWYQQALGQGPQFIFQYYREEENGRGNFPPRFSGLQFPNYSSELNVNALELDDSALYLCASSLKTGTNAYEQYFGPGTRLTVT.